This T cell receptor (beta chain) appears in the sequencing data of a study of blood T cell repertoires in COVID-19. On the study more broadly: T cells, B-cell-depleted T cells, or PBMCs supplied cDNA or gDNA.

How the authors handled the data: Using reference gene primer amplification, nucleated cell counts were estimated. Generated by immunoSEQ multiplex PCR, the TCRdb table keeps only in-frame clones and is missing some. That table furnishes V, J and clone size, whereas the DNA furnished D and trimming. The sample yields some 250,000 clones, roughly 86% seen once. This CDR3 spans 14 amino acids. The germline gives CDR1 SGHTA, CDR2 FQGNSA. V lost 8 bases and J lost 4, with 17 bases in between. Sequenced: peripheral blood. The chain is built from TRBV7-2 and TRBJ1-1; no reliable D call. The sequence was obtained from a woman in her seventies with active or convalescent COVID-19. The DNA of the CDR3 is TGTGCCAGCTCGTCTTTTTTGGGAGGCACTGAAGCTTTCTTT. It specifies CASSSFLGGTEAFF.